The sequence of this TCR beta chain was determined in a study of cytomegalovirus exposure and HLA in healthy donors. Study-wide background: About 77 million unique TCRs from HLA-typed donors made up an early data release.

CDR1 and CDR2 from the germline V gene are SEHNR and FQNEAQ (reference sequence). Trimming shortened V by 5 bases and J by 5 bases, and 15 bases separated the two germline ends. This CDR3 is built from 14 residues. Amplification used 60 Vbeta primers and 13 Jbeta primers. Sequencing was performed with immunoSEQ multiplex PCR; in TCRdb, only in-frame clones are kept and a portion is missing. The sample totals roughly 190,000 clones. About this clone: Its antigen is currently unknown.

Study results and caveats: Listed as cytomegalovirus-associated were 150 to 200 TCR beta chains. Within the data, a cluster of highly shared sequence variants was likely a sequencing artifact. For presence/absence analyses, sequencing depth was assumed to be roughly uniform across donors.

The V call is TRBV7-9, the J call TRBJ2-5, with D possibly matching TRBD1 (6 bases). Sequencing used PBMCs. The sequence was obtained from a woman under 30 in good health and CMV-seropositive. CDR3 DNA sequence: TGTGCCAGCAGCAATAGAACAGGGAGCGAGACCCAGTACTTC. Translating gives CASSNRTGSETQYF. Filled out from reference TRBV7-9 and TRBJ2-5, the complete variable domain reads DTGVSQNPRHKITKRGQNVTFRCDPISEHNRLYWYRQTLGQGPEFLTYFQNEAQLEKSRLLSDRFSAERPKGSFSTLEIQRTEQGDSAMYLCASSNRTGSETQYFGPGTRLLVL.